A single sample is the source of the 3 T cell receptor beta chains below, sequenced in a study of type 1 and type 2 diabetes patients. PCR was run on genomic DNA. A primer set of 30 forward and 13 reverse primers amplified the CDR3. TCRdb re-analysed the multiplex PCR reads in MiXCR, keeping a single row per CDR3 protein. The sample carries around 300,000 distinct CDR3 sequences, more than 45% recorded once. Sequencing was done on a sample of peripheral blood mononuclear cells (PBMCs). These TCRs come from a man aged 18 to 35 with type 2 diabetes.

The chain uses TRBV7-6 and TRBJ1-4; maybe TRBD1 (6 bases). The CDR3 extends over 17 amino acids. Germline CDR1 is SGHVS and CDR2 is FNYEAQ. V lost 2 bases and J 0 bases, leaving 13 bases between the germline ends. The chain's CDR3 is CASSLRGVWATNEKLFF. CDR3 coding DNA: TGTGCCAGCAGCTTAAGGGGGGTTTGGGCAACTAATGAAAAACTGTTTTTT.

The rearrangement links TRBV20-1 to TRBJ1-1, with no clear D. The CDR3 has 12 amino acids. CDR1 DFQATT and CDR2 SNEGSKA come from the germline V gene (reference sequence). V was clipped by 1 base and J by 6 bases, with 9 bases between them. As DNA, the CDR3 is TGCAGTGCTAGAGGGGGTATCCCTGAAGCTTTCTTT. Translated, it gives CSARGGIPEAFF.

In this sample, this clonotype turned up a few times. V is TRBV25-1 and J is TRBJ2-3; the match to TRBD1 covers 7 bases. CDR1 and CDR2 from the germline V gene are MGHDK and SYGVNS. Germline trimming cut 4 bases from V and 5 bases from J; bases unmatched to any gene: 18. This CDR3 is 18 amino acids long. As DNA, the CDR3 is TGTGCCAGCAGTGGACCCACTCCGGGACAGATCCCCGAAGATACGCAGTATTTT. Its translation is CASSGPTPGQIPEDTQYF.